The rows below give T cell receptor beta chains drawn from one sample of a study of T cell repertoires in cytomegalovirus infection. Via MiXCR, TCRdb re-called the reads, giving one row per CDR3 protein. The sample gives 680,000 or so distinct CDR3 sequences, 35% of which show up once; more than 2.5% is in the top ten. Source material: PBMCs. The receptors shown here come from a human donor in good health (CMV status not recorded). Some clones in this sample may be carry-over from other donors' samples. Each CDR3 is given with its conserved first and last residue. D genes are given only for firm matches. Clone size is shown for a subset of rows, as once, few, many or a class of expanded clone.

clone_size: -
v_call: TRBV7-8
j_call: TRBJ2-5
d_call: -
cdr3_nt: TGTGCCAGCAGCTTAGTGCGGTCGGCTCAGACCCAGTACTTC
cdr3_aa: CASSLVRSAQTQYF

clone_size: many
v_call: TRBV7-8
j_call: TRBJ1-6
d_call: -
cdr3_nt: TGTGCCAGCAGCCACCTTGACAGAAATTCACCCCTCCACTTT
cdr3_aa: CASSHLDRNSPLHF

clone_size: few
v_call: TRBV27
j_call: TRBJ2-6
d_call: TRBD1
cdr3_nt: TGTGCCAGCAGTTTCTACAGGGGCTCCCTCTCTGGGGCCAACGTCCTGACTTTC
cdr3_aa: CASSFYRGSLSGANVLTF

clone_size: few
v_call: TRBV6-5
j_call: TRBJ2-2
d_call: -
cdr3_nt: TGTGCCAGCAGTTACACCCCCCCCAGCACCGGGGAGCTGTTTTTT
cdr3_aa: CASSYTPPSTGELFF

clone_size: many
v_call: TRBV28
j_call: TRBJ2-7
d_call: -
cdr3_nt: TGTGCCAGCAGTTTATTAATTGGGAATCACGAGCAGTACTTC
cdr3_aa: CASSLLIGNHEQYF

clone_size: many
v_call: TRBV4-1
j_call: TRBJ2-3
d_call: -
cdr3_nt: TGCGCCAGCAGCCAGACAGGCAACACAGATACGCAGTATTTT
cdr3_aa: CASSQTGNTDTQYF

clone_size: -
v_call: TRBV5-1
j_call: TRBJ1-1
d_call: -
cdr3_nt: TGCGCCAGCAGCTTCGCTAACAGTCCTGCAACCACGGCCAGATTGAACACTGAAGCTTTCTTT
cdr3_aa: CASSFANSPATTARLNTEAFF

clone_size: few
v_call: TRBV28
j_call: TRBJ2-7
d_call: TRBD1
cdr3_nt: TGTGCCAGCGCGGGACAGGGTATTTCCTACGAGCAGTACTTC
cdr3_aa: CASAGQGISYEQYF

clone_size: many
v_call: TRBV11-2
j_call: TRBJ2-3
d_call: -
cdr3_nt: TGTGCCAGCAGAGGGACCCTCGCCGGTACGCAGTATTTT
cdr3_aa: CASRGTLAGTQYF

clone_size: many
v_call: TRBV7-8
j_call: TRBJ2-7
d_call: TRBD1
cdr3_nt: TGTGCCAGCAGCTTAGTTCGAGCTTCTAGTCGGGCGGACAGGCGGTACGAGCAGTACTTC
cdr3_aa: CASSLVRASSRADRRYEQYF

clone_size: -
v_call: TRBV28
j_call: TRBJ1-6
d_call: -
cdr3_nt: TGTGCCAGCAGCCAACCAGGGCAGGGTGGGGATTCACCCCTCCACTTT
cdr3_aa: CASSQPGQGGDSPLHF

clone_size: few
v_call: TRBV6-1
j_call: TRBJ1-1
d_call: -
cdr3_nt: TGTGCCAGCAAGGGTAGGTCGGACACTGAAGCTTTCTTT
cdr3_aa: CASKGRSDTEAFF

clone_size: few
v_call: TRBV7-8
j_call: TRBJ2-5
d_call: TRBD1
cdr3_nt: TGTGCCAGCAGCGTACGCCTTAGGGACAGGGCAGAGACCCAGTACTTC
cdr3_aa: CASSVRLRDRAETQYF

clone_size: many
v_call: TRBV7-3
j_call: TRBJ2-1
d_call: -
cdr3_nt: TGTGCCAGCAGCTTAGGACGGGACAATGAGCAGTTCTTC
cdr3_aa: CASSLGRDNEQFF

clone_size: few
v_call: TRBV10-3
j_call: TRBJ1-6
d_call: -
cdr3_nt: TGTGCCATCAGTGTTCGGGCGGCGGGGGACGGTTCACCCCTCCACTTT
cdr3_aa: CAISVRAAGDGSPLHF

clone_size: few
v_call: TRBV9
j_call: TRBJ2-7
d_call: -
cdr3_nt: TGTGCCAGCAGCGTAGCGGAGGGGTTCTACGAGCAGTACTTC
cdr3_aa: CASSVAEGFYEQYF

clone_size: -
v_call: TRBV20-1
j_call: TRBJ1-5
d_call: -
cdr3_nt: TGCAGTGCTAGGGGCATGAAAGGGGAGCCCCAGCATTTT
cdr3_aa: CSARGMKGEPQHF

clone_size: -
v_call: TRBV19
j_call: TRBJ2-2
d_call: -
cdr3_nt: TGTGCCAGTAGTACAGGGCCCGGGGAGCTGTTTTTT
cdr3_aa: CASSTGPGELFF

clone_size: -
v_call: TRBV7-9
j_call: TRBJ1-1
d_call: -
cdr3_nt: TGTGCCAGCAGCCCCGGGCTTGGGAATGAAGCTTTCTTT
cdr3_aa: CASSPGLGNEAFF

clone_size: -
v_call: TRBV7-9
j_call: TRBJ1-1
d_call: TRBD1
cdr3_nt: TGTGCCAGCAGCTCAGCAGACAGGGTAAGCGGTGAAGCTTTCTTT
cdr3_aa: CASSSADRVSGEAFF

clone_size: many
v_call: TRBV7-8
j_call: TRBJ2-5
d_call: TRBD2
cdr3_nt: TGTGCCAGCAGCTTAGCTTTTCTTGAAGGGACTAGCCGGGAGACCCAGTACTTC
cdr3_aa: CASSLAFLEGTSRETQYF

clone_size: -
v_call: TRBV27
j_call: TRBJ1-4
d_call: -
cdr3_nt: TGTGCCAGCAGTGCCCAGGGATCTGAAAAACTGTTTTTT
cdr3_aa: CASSAQGSEKLFF

clone_size: -
v_call: TRBV7-2
j_call: TRBJ1-4
d_call: -
cdr3_nt: TGTGCCACCTCGGGTGCAACTAATGAAAAACTGATTTTT
cdr3_aa: CATSGATNEKLIF

clone_size: few
v_call: TRBV19
j_call: TRBJ1-1
d_call: -
cdr3_nt: TGTGCCAGTAGTCCCGCCCGACTGGGGGCCATGAACACTGAAGCTTTCTTT
cdr3_aa: CASSPARLGAMNTEAFF

clone_size: -
v_call: TRBV6-1
j_call: TRBJ1-4
d_call: -
cdr3_nt: TGTGCCAGCAGTGAAGGGGATGGTGGAGTTTCGGATGAAAAACTGTTTTTT
cdr3_aa: CASSEGDGGVSDEKLFF

clone_size: -
v_call: TRBV12-3/TRBV12-4
j_call: TRBJ1-1
d_call: -
cdr3_nt: TGTGCCAGCAGCCTAAGGGACCCCCGGGACACTGGTCTTCGGCCGGGAGTAACTGAAGCTTTCTTT
cdr3_aa: CASSLRDPRDTGLRPGVTEAFF

clone_size: few
v_call: TRBV28
j_call: TRBJ2-3
d_call: TRBD2
cdr3_nt: TGTGCCAGCAGTTGGACACTAGCGGGAGACACAGATACGCAGTATTTT
cdr3_aa: CASSWTLAGDTDTQYF

clone_size: -
v_call: TRBV19
j_call: TRBJ1-1
d_call: -
cdr3_nt: TGTGACAGTAGTATCCCTCTCCGCCCTGAAGCTTTCTTT
cdr3_aa: CDSSIPLRPEAFF

clone_size: few
v_call: TRBV13
j_call: TRBJ2-2
d_call: TRBD1
cdr3_nt: TGTGCCAGCAGCCCCGGCAGGGGGCGTAACGGGGAGCTGTTTTTT
cdr3_aa: CASSPGRGRNGELFF

clone_size: few
v_call: TRBV2
j_call: TRBJ2-3
d_call: TRBD2
cdr3_nt: TGTGCCAGCAAGGAACTAGCGGGATCCACAGATACGCAGTATTTT
cdr3_aa: CASKELAGSTDTQYF

clone_size: few
v_call: TRBV10-3
j_call: TRBJ2-1
d_call: -
cdr3_nt: TGTGCCATCTTAGTGTCCGGGCTATCCTACAATGAGCAGTTCTTC
cdr3_aa: CAILVSGLSYNEQFF

clone_size: -
v_call: TRBV7-9
j_call: TRBJ1-5
d_call: -
cdr3_nt: TGTGCCAGCAGCTTAACTCAACAGGATAATCAGCCCCAGCATTTT
cdr3_aa: CASSLTQQDNQPQHF

clone_size: many
v_call: TRBV7-8
j_call: TRBJ1-2
d_call: -
cdr3_nt: TGTGCCAGCAGCTTAGTAGAGAACTATGGCTACACCTTC
cdr3_aa: CASSLVENYGYTF

clone_size: -
v_call: TRBV20-1
j_call: TRBJ2-1
d_call: TRBD2
cdr3_nt: TGCAGTGCTAGAGCAGCGGGGGGGCCAATTGAGCAGTTCTTC
cdr3_aa: CSARAAGGPIEQFF

clone_size: -
v_call: TRBV19
j_call: TRBJ1-1
d_call: -
cdr3_nt: TGTGCCAGTAAGGGACACCAGAAGGCTGAAGCTTTCTTT
cdr3_aa: CASKGHQKAEAFF

clone_size: many
v_call: TRBV7-2
j_call: TRBJ1-2
d_call: TRBD1
cdr3_nt: TGTGCCAGCAGGGGTACAGGGGCGCCCATCTATGGCTACACCTTC
cdr3_aa: CASRGTGAPIYGYTF

clone_size: -
v_call: TRBV20-1
j_call: TRBJ2-7
d_call: -
cdr3_nt: TGCAGTGGGGGGAAGGGTGGTGGCGAGCAGTACTTC
cdr3_aa: CSGGKGGGEQYF

clone_size: many
v_call: TRBV28
j_call: TRBJ1-1
d_call: -
cdr3_nt: TGTGCCAGCAGGTCCGGTGGCAACGCTGAAGCTTTCTTT
cdr3_aa: CASRSGGNAEAFF

clone_size: -
v_call: TRBV12-3/TRBV12-4
j_call: TRBJ1-2
d_call: -
cdr3_nt: TGTGCCAGCAGGACGACAGCTTATGGCGGCTACACCTTC
cdr3_aa: CASRTTAYGGYTF

clone_size: -
v_call: TRBV7-9
j_call: TRBJ2-2
d_call: -
cdr3_nt: TGTGCCAGCAGCCCGACGGGACCCCTGTCCGGGGAGCTGTTTTTT
cdr3_aa: CASSPTGPLSGELFF

clone_size: -
v_call: TRBV11-2
j_call: TRBJ2-5
d_call: -
cdr3_nt: TGTGCCAGCAGCTCCTATAGACGGATACCAGAGACCCAGTACTTC
cdr3_aa: CASSSYRRIPETQYF